Below, 20 T cell receptor beta chains from the same sample are listed, as sequenced in a study of spatial heterogeneity in lung cancer. Time point meaning: sample taken at primary tumor resection. MiXCR was run by TCRdb on the 5' RACE reads, yielding one entry per CDR3 protein. The table shows approximately 40,000 distinct CDR3 sequences, with under 7.5% occurring only once. This specimen was PBMCs, taken at surgery. All receptors come from a female donor with early-stage non-small cell lung cancer.

Note on this clonotype: One junction end does not reproduce the germline sequence, and a read error may be involved. For the CDR3, the DNA is TGTGCCAGCAGCCAACCTCGGGCTGGGAACACCATATATTTT. This translates into CASSQPRAGNTIYF. The chain links TRBV3-1 to TRBJ1-3, with D hard to call. Germline CDR1 reads LGHDT; CDR2 reads YNNKEL (reference sequence). The CDR3 consists of 14 residues.

This clonotype was detected many times. The rearrangement joins TRBV20-1 to TRBJ2-7; TRBD2 matches at 8 bases. V lost 3 bases and J lost 2; bases outside the gene matches: 6. The CDR3 totals 14 residues. Per germline, CDR1 DFQATT and CDR2 SNEGSKA (reference sequence). Here the CDR3 DNA reads TGCAGTGCTAGCCCTAGCGGGTCTCCCTACGAGCAGTACTTC. Its translation is CSASPSGSPYEQYF.

This clonotype was observed at least ten times. J is TRBJ1-3 and V is TRBV27; D unclear. Per the germline V gene, CDR1 is MNHEY and CDR2 is SMNVEV (reference sequence). The CDR3 is 15 residues long. With 5 bases removed from V and 5 bases from J, the gap between germline ends came to 16 bases. CDR3 loop: CASSPLATSRNTIYF. CDR3 nucleotides: TGTGCCAGCAGTCCCCTCGCGACTTCGAGAAACACCATATATTTT.

This clonotype was counted between two and nine times. The chain carries TRBV11-2 and TRBJ1-5, with D possibly matching TRBD1 (5 bases). Germline V gene data show CDR1 as SGHAT and CDR2 as FQNNGV. This CDR3 is 17 amino acids long. Trimming left V 5 bases short and J 4 bases short, with 21 bases between. The CDR3 DNA follows: TGTGCCAGCAGCCTCGAACCGGGACCGATGAAAAATCAGCCCCAGCATTTT. Translated, it gives CASSLEPGPMKNQPQHF.

This clonotype was counted ten times or more. V is TRBV20-1 and J is TRBJ2-7; D possibly matches TRBD1 or TRBD2 (5 bases each). Looked up from germline, CDR1 is DFQATT and CDR2 is SNEGSKA (reference sequence). This CDR3 comprises 14 residues. The CDR3 loop reads CSDSPPGSSYEQYF. Here the CDR3 DNA reads TGCAGCGACAGCCCACCGGGGTCCTCCTACGAGCAGTACTTC.

The chain has TRBV27 and TRBJ1-1, with 8 bases lining up with TRBD1. The CDR3 length is 19 residues. V was clipped by 4 bases and J by 0 bases; unmatched bases: 16. Per germline, CDR1 MNHEY and CDR2 SMNVEV (reference sequence). CDR3 protein: CASSSASRAGGEVNTEAFF. CDR3 bases: TGTGCCAGCAGTTCCGCCTCAAGGGCAGGGGGCGAAGTGAACACTGAAGCTTTCTTT.

A few counts support this clonotype. V gene TRBV29-1 combines with J gene TRBJ1-1, with a weak D call TRBD1 (6 bases). The CDR3 loop spans 14 amino acids. CDR1 SQVTM and CDR2 ANQGSEA come from the germline V gene. Deletions cut 6 bases from V and 0 bases from J, with 14 bases between. In nucleotides, the CDR3 is TGCAGCGTACCCACTGACAGGCTGAACACTGAAGCTTTCTTT. Translated: CSVPTDRLNTEAFF.

This chain links TRBV9 with TRBJ2-1; D is possibly TRBD1 or TRBD2 (5 bases each). Germline V gives CDR1 SGDLS, CDR2 YYNGEE. This CDR3 spans 14 amino acids. With 4 bases removed from V and 5 bases from J, the gap between germline ends came to 13 bases. The CDR3 nucleotides read TGTGCCAGCAGCCCAGGGACGGTTAACAATGAGCAGTTCTTC. Translated, it gives CASSPGTVNNEQFF.

This clonotype was found many times. The chain has TRBV2 and TRBJ1-4; D unclear. The germline V gene encodes CDR1 SNHLY and CDR2 FYNNEI. Trimming shortened V by 8 bases and J by 3 bases, and 7 bases separated the two germline ends. CDR3 length equals 12 residues. The CDR3, as DNA: TGTGCCAGCCGGACGTCTAATGAAAAACTGTTTTTT. Protein: CASRTSNEKLFF. Full variable domain (missing parts from reference TRBV2 and TRBJ1-4): EPEVTQTPSHQVTQMGQEVILRCVPISNHLYFYWYRQILGQKVEFLVSFYNNEISEKSEIFDDQFSVERPDGSNFTLKIRSTKLEDSAMYFCASRTSNEKLFFGSGTQLSVL.

V gene TRBV11-2 combines with J gene TRBJ2-1; tentative D call: TRBD2 (5 bases). Trimming stripped 6 bases from V and 6 bases from J, with 9 bases between. The CDR3 has 12 amino acids. Looked up from germline, CDR1 is SGHAT and CDR2 is FQNNGV. The CDR3 sequence: CASSFAGNEQFF. The CDR3 region has the DNA TGTGCCAGCAGTTTCGCGGGCAATGAGCAGTTCTTC.

This clonotype came up many times. The CDR3 loop is CACSPPGEQYF. For the CDR3, the DNA is TGTGCCTGCTCACCCCCGGGCGAGCAGTACTTC. This rearrangement joins TRBV30 to TRBJ2-7; D is ambiguous. The length of the CDR3 is 11 residues. V lost 6 bases and J lost 6, with 12 bases in between. Germline CDR1 reads GTSNPN; CDR2 reads SVGIG (reference sequence).

This clonotype was seen a handful of times. This rearrangement joins TRBV5-1 to TRBJ2-2; the D gene is possibly TRBD2 (5 bases). Looked up from germline, CDR1 is SGHRS and CDR2 is YFSETQ. V gave up 1 base and J gave up 1 base, with 14 bases separating them. CDR3 size: 17 residues. The CDR3 here is CASSLRVGGRNTGELFF. In nucleotides, the CDR3 is TGCGCCAGCAGCTTGAGGGTAGGCGGGCGGAACACCGGGGAGCTGTTTTTT.

This clonotype came up a few times. This sequence joins TRBV20-1 and TRBJ2-1; 8 bases map to TRBD2. V was clipped by 0 bases and J by 1 base; unmatched bases: 5. Germline CDR1 is DFQATT and CDR2 is SNEGSKA (reference sequence). The CDR3 is made up of 16 amino acids. CDR3 region: CSARDWRGVSYNEQFF. The CDR3 coding sequence is TGCAGTGCTAGAGATTGGCGGGGGGTATCCTACAATGAGCAGTTCTTC.

This clonotype was detected many times. This sequence joins TRBV5-6 and TRBJ2-7, with a weak D call TRBD1 (6 bases). From germline, CDR1 is SGHDT and CDR2 YYEEEE. V was pared by 4 bases and J by 6 bases, with 14 bases between. The CDR3 runs to 13 residues. The CDR3 sequence: CASSAGTKIEQYF. CDR3 bases: TGTGCCAGCAGCGCCGGGACAAAGATCGAGCAGTACTTC.

This clonotype was detected many times. The chain joins TRBV21-1 to TRBJ2-1. TRBV21-1 is tagged as a pseudogene. CDR3 length: 18 residues. CDR3 sequence: CASSKKSITVPRYNEQFF. In nucleotides, the CDR3 is TGTGCCAGCAGCAAAAAATCGATAACAGTTCCGAGGTACAATGAGCAGTTCTTC.

There are many counts of this clonotype. The chain recombines TRBV9 with TRBJ2-5; D gene unclear. This CDR3 has 14 amino acids. CDR1 and CDR2 from the germline V gene are SGDLS and YYNGEE. The V end was cut by 0 bases, the J end by 1 base, with 7 bases between. CDR3 sequence: CASSVVSSQETQYF. CDR3 in DNA: TGTGCCAGCAGCGTAGTCTCCAGCCAAGAGACCCAGTACTTC.

This clonotype was seen ten or more times. The chain combines TRBV5-1 with TRBJ1-5; D call uncertain. The CDR3 has 13 amino acids. Germline V gene data show CDR1 as SGHRS and CDR2 as YFSETQ. V was pared by 4 bases and J by 0 bases, with 5 bases between. The CDR3 nucleotides are TGCGCCAGCAGCGCGGGTAGCAATCAGCCCCAGCATTTT. It codes for CASSAGSNQPQHF.

This clonotype was picked up many times. The V gene is TRBV20-1, the J gene TRBJ2-3, with 12 bases aligning to TRBD2. Losses at the gene ends were 6 bases for V and 6 bases for J; bases not matched to a gene: 10. CDR3 length: 15 residues. Germline CDR1 DFQATT, CDR2 SNEGSKA (reference sequence). For the CDR3, the DNA is TGCAGTGCGAGGCCGCTAGCGGGGGGGAGGGATACGCAGTATTTT. As protein: CSARPLAGGRDTQYF.

This chain uses TRBV20-1 with TRBJ1-1; no reliable D call. Germline V gene data show CDR1 as DFQATT and CDR2 as SNEGSKA (reference sequence). The CDR3 is made up of 13 amino acids. Trimming took off 1 base at V and 4 bases at J, with 10 bases between the two ends. The DNA of the CDR3 is TGCAGTGCTAGAGTCGGCCTGGGCACTGAAGCTTTCTTT. Its protein is CSARVGLGTEAFF.

The V call is TRBV19, the J call TRBJ2-7; D is perhaps TRBD2 (6 bases). The germline V gene has CDR1 LNHDA and CDR2 SQIVND (reference sequence). Trimming shortened V by 5 bases and J by 3 bases, and 14 bases separated the two germline ends. This CDR3 is built from 14 residues. The CDR3 DNA follows: TGTGCCAGTAGTCAGACGGGACTGCTCTACGAGCAGTACTTC. It specifies CASSQTGLLYEQYF.